The 26 T cell receptor beta chains below come from one sample, sequenced in a study of post-analysis software for immune sequencing data. Notes on the study in general: Patients showed TRBV5-6, TRBV5-1 and TRBV20-1 among roughly five TRBV segments more frequent than in controls.

For these TCRs, the target antigens are not known. Unique molecular identifiers were built into the TCR beta cDNA libraries. MiXCR was run by TCRdb on the PCR reads, yielding one entry per CDR3 protein. The table shows about half a million distinct CDR3 sequences, with 34% occurring only once. The sequencing sample was made of blood. These receptors all come from a girl under 18 with multiple sclerosis.

The V and J genes are TRBV14 and TRBJ2-1; D possibly matches TRBD1 or TRBD2 (5 bases each). This CDR3 spans 13 amino acids. Between the trimmed V and J ends, which lost 4 bases and 10 bases, there was a span of 14 bases. Looked up from germline, CDR1 is SGHDN and CDR2 is FVKESK. DNA of the CDR3: TGTGCCAGCAGCCGAAGGGACGGGTGGGAGCAGTTCTTC. Residues: CASSRRDGWEQFF.

V is TRBV5-1 and J is TRBJ1-1, with 7 bases matching TRBD1. Trimming cost V 0 bases and J 8 bases; bases outside gene matches: 10. The CDR3 length is 15 residues. The germline V gene encodes CDR1 SGHRS and CDR2 YFSETQ. CDR3 sequence (DNA): TGCGCCAGCAGCTTGGCCGACAGGGATCGAAGCGAAGCTTTCTTT. This translates into CASSLADRDRSEAFF.

This clonotype showed up just once. V and J are TRBV7-2 and TRBJ2-3; possible D gene TRBD1, 5 bases. V lost 5 bases and J lost 11, with 23 bases in between. Germline V gene data show CDR1 as SGHTA and CDR2 as FQGNSA. This CDR3 contains 15 residues. The CDR3 nucleotides read TGTGCCAGCAGCCCTGCCGAGGCCAGGGCGCACATGCAGTATTTT. It translates to CASSPAEARAHMQYF. The whole variable domain, remainder taken from reference TRBV7-2 and TRBJ2-3, is GAGVSQSPSNKVTEKGKDVELRCDPISGHTALYWYRQSLGQGLEFLIYFQGNSAPDKSGLPSDRFSAERTGGSVSTLTIQRTQQEDSAVYLCASSPAEARAHMQYFGPGTRLTVL.

This clonotype was detected only a few times. The chain is built from TRBV3-1 and TRBJ1-2, with D perhaps TRBD1 (5 bases). This CDR3 region has 15 residues. CDR1 is LGHDT, CDR2 YNNKEL, per germline (reference sequence). Trimming shortened V by 1 base and J by 2 bases, and 11 bases separated the two germline ends. The CDR3 DNA is TGTGCCAGCAGCCAAGGCCCGGGGGAAAACTATGGCTACACCTTC. This codes for CASSQGPGENYGYTF.

This clonotype was observed a few times. J is TRBJ2-1 and V is TRBV7-8; TRBD2 matches at 9 bases. Trimming removed 1 base from V and 8 bases from J; junction bases left unmatched: 18. The length of the CDR3 is 19 residues. Germline values: CDR1 SGHVS, CDR2 FQNEAQ. Here the CDR3 reads CASSLVARRGGSYTHEQFF. DNA for the CDR3: TGTGCCAGCAGCTTAGTCGCAAGGCGGGGGGGCTCGTACACCCATGAGCAGTTCTTC. The complete variable domain, with remaining parts taken from reference TRBV7-8 and TRBJ2-1, reads GAGVSQSPRYKVAKRGQDVALRCDPISGHVSLFWYQQALGQGPEFLTYFQNEAQLDKSGLPSDRFFAERPEGSVSTLKIQRTQQEDSAVYLCASSLVARRGGSYTHEQFFGPGTRLTVL.

The chain joins TRBV18 to TRBJ1-2; TRBD1 matches at 8 bases. Trimming took 2 bases from V and 2 from J; bases not matched to a gene: 7. Germline V lookup: CDR1 KGHSH, CDR2 LQKENI. This CDR3 is 16 amino acids long. The CDR3 region has the DNA TGTGCCAGCTCACCAAGGGCGACAGGGGTGAACTATGGCTACACCTTC. Protein: CASSPRATGVNYGYTF.

The chain is built from TRBV20-1 and TRBJ2-3, with 7 bases matching TRBD1. The V and J ends lost 2 bases and 4 bases, in that order; junction bases with no gene match: 0. The CDR3 runs 12 residues. Germline V gives CDR1 DFQATT, CDR2 SNEGSKA (reference sequence). CDR3: CSARQGADTQYF. CDR3 coding DNA: TGCAGTGCTAGACAGGGGGCAGATACGCAGTATTTT.

CDR3 loop: CSARFAGIGEKLFF. The CDR3 DNA reads as TGCAGTGCTAGATTCGCAGGGATTGGTGAAAAACTGTTTTTT. The genes are TRBV20-1 and TRBJ1-4, with a tentative D call TRBD1 (5 bases). Germline CDR1 and CDR2: DFQATT and SNEGSKA (reference sequence). The length of the CDR3 is 14 residues. Trimming cost V 2 bases and J 7 bases, with 14 bases left between them.

This clonotype was seen many times. This chain links TRBV14 with TRBJ1-2, with 8 bases aligning to TRBD1. The V segment lost 1 base and the J segment 5 bases; nucleotides outside the gene matches: 18. Looked up from germline, CDR1 is SGHDN and CDR2 is FVKESK. CDR3 size: 19 residues. The CDR3 loop reads CASSQGPGGQGNRVYGYTF. DNA of the CDR3: TGTGCCAGCAGCCAAGGTCCCGGCGGACAGGGAAACCGCGTTTATGGCTACACCTTC.

The V gene is TRBV28, the J gene TRBJ1-1, with unresolved D. The germline gives CDR1 MDHEN, CDR2 SYDVKM. The CDR3 has 14 residues. V was pared by 4 bases and J by 5 bases, with 14 bases between. The CDR3 DNA reads TGTGCCAGCAGTTGGGTTGGGTTTGGAACTGAAGCTTTCTTT. This translates into CASSWVGFGTEAFF.

The chain joins TRBV6-1 to TRBJ2-1, with a possible D match to TRBD2 (6 bases). CDR3 length equals 13 residues. Trimming left V 10 bases short and J 7 bases short, with 17 bases between. Per the germline V gene, CDR1 is MNHNS and CDR2 is SASEGT. CDR3 sequence: CAIPGLLPNEQFF. The CDR3, as DNA: TGTGCCATTCCGGGACTTCTTCCGAATGAGCAGTTCTTC.

This chain uses TRBV3-1 with TRBJ1-6; D remains ambiguous. Trimming shortened V by 1 base and J by 5 bases, and 3 bases separated the two germline ends. Germline CDR1 LGHDT, CDR2 YNNKEL (reference sequence). CDR3 length equals 13 residues. CDR3 sequence (DNA): TGTGCCAGCAGCCAAGTCAATAATTCACCCCTCCACTTT. This translates into CASSQVNNSPLHF.

This chain joins TRBV20-1 and TRBJ1-5; D is unclear. Trimming left V 3 bases short and J 0 bases short, with 9 bases between. Germline CDR1 DFQATT, CDR2 SNEGSKA (reference sequence). This CDR3 is 14 amino acids long. Here the CDR3 DNA reads TGCAGTGCTAGTTCGTCTGGTAGCAATCAGCCCCAGCATTTT. It encodes CSASSSGSNQPQHF.

The CDR3: CASRTWGANADEAFF. The CDR3 DNA is TGTGCCAGCAGAACCTGGGGGGCCAATGCCGATGAAGCTTTCTTT. The chain employs TRBV28 and TRBJ1-1; TRBD1 might be the D (6 bases). Germline V gene data show CDR1 as MDHEN and CDR2 as SYDVKM. Trimming took 6 bases from V and 7 from J, leaving 21 bases between them. This CDR3 is 15 amino acids long.

This clonotype was seen a handful of times. The J gene is TRBJ2-1, the V gene TRBV5-1; D perhaps matches TRBD2 (6 bases). Germline loops: CDR1 SGHRS, CDR2 YFSETQ. CDR3 length equals 15 residues. Trimming took off 0 bases at V and 4 bases at J, with 11 bases between the two ends. This CDR3 reads CASSLEPGVYNEQFF. The CDR3 coding sequence is TGCGCCAGCAGCTTGGAACCGGGGGTATACAATGAGCAGTTCTTC.

This clonotype appeared a few times. This chain joins TRBV11-1 and TRBJ2-7, with D unclear. CDR3 length equals 15 residues. V was clipped by 5 bases and J by 2 bases, with 16 bases between them. Germline assignment: CDR1 SGHAT and CDR2 FQDESV (reference sequence). CDR3 coding DNA: TGTGCCAGCAGCCTACTCGGGTCACTTACCTACGAGCAGTACTTC. Amino acids: CASSLLGSLTYEQYF.

CDR3 DNA sequence: TGCAGTGCACGCCGGACAGGAAGCTCCTACGAGCAGTACTTC. It specifies CSARRTGSSYEQYF. This chain uses TRBV20-1 with TRBJ2-7; 7 positions agree with TRBD1. CDR3 size: 14 residues. Germline CDR1 is DFQATT and CDR2 is SNEGSKA (reference sequence). J lost 0 bases, V lost 6 bases, and 8 bases had no gene match.

The V call is TRBV4-2, the J call TRBJ2-4, with 7 bases that match TRBD2. Germline assignment: CDR1 LGHNA and CDR2 YNFKEQ. This CDR3 has 15 residues. V shed 4 bases and J 6 bases; nucleotides not matched to a gene: 9. CDR3 residues: CASSLFGEGLNIQYF. CDR3 in DNA: TGTGCCAGCAGCCTCTTCGGGGAGGGGTTAAACATTCAGTACTTC.

This clonotype has ten or more counts. This chain uses TRBV6-5 with TRBJ2-5; 7 bases line up with TRBD1. V dropped 0 bases and J dropped 5; count of bases not matched to a gene: 6. The germline CDR1 and CDR2 sequences are MNHEY and SVGAGI. The CDR3 is 15 residues long. This CDR3 is CASSYSPGGVETQYF. CDR3 in DNA: TGTGCCAGCAGTTACTCGCCAGGGGGTGTGGAGACCCAGTACTTC.

The chain is built from TRBV4-1 and TRBJ2-7; D is unresolved. Germline values: CDR1 MGHRA, CDR2 YSYEKL. The CDR3 contains 15 residues. The germline V and J ends were trimmed by 4 bases and 3 bases, with 16 bases remaining between them. In DNA, the CDR3 is TGCGCCAGCAGCCTCGGCCTTAGCACCCGCTACGAGCAGTACTTC. It translates to CASSLGLSTRYEQYF.

CDR3 in amino acids: CASSLGLLGMGNQPQHF. The CDR3, as DNA: TGTGCCAGCAGCTTAGGTCTCTTGGGAATGGGCAATCAGCCCCAGCATTTT. J is TRBJ1-5 and V is TRBV7-2; no reliable D call. Trimming took 1 base from V and 2 from J, leaving 15 bases between them. The V gene's germline CDR1 is SGHTA and CDR2 FQGNSA. The CDR3 has 17 amino acids.

This clonotype was counted a few times. The chain couples TRBV6-5 to TRBJ2-7; TRBD2 agrees at 8 bases. This CDR3 has 18 residues. The germline gives CDR1 MNHEY, CDR2 SVGAGI. J lost 1 base, V lost 0 bases, and 11 bases had no gene match. CDR3 DNA: TGTGCCAGCAGTTACTCCCCTGCGGGGGGCATTCTTTCCTACGAGCAGTACTTC. Its translation: CASSYSPAGGILSYEQYF.

This clonotype occurred many times. The chain links TRBV25-1 to TRBJ2-5; TRBD2 agrees at 10 bases. The CDR3 length is 15 residues. From germline, CDR1 is MGHDK and CDR2 SYGVNS. V trimming: 2 bases; J trimming: 2 bases; junction bases outside the gene matches: 2. CDR3 DNA: TGTGCCAGCAGTGAACGGACTAGCGGACAAGAGACCCAGTACTTC. It encodes CASSERTSGQETQYF.

V usage is TRBV2 and J usage is TRBJ2-5; D is uncertain. CDR1 and CDR2 from the germline V gene are SNHLY and FYNNEI. V gave up 7 bases and J gave up 2 bases, with 11 bases separating them. The length of the CDR3 is 13 residues. The CDR3 coding sequence is TGTGCCAGCACGGCGGCGCTTCAAGAGACCCAGTACTTC. Protein sequence: CASTAALQETQYF.

This clonotype was picked up many times. The chain employs TRBV20-1 and TRBJ2-3; D not certain. V was cut by 3 bases and J by 0 bases, with 4 bases left in between. Germline-derived CDR1 and CDR2 are DFQATT and SNEGSKA (reference sequence). This CDR3 is built from 12 residues. CDR3 residues: CSARASTDTQYF. The CDR3 DNA sequence: TGCAGTGCTAGGGCCAGCACAGATACGCAGTATTTT.

The chain carries TRBV12-3 or TRBV12-4 and TRBJ1-4, with D uncertain. This CDR3 region has 16 residues. Trimming left V 3 bases short and J 1 base short, with 12 bases between. CDR3 region: CASSLGFWGTNEKLFF. The CDR3 DNA sequence: TGTGCCAGCAGTTTGGGGTTCTGGGGAACTAATGAAAAACTGTTTTTT.